This TCR beta chain was sequenced for a study of Ad26.COV2.S vaccination and SARS-CoV-2 variants. Germline V gene data show CDR1 as SGHTA and CDR2 as FQGNSA. V lost 4 bases and J lost 3, with 16 bases in between. The CDR3 consists of 16 residues. Only in-frame clones appear in the TCRdb table, and some are missing; sequencing was by immunoSEQ multiplex PCR. Found here are around 370,000 clones, 85% of them singletons; the top ten hold less than 4%. Treatment: roughly 18 received Ad26.COV2.S at low or high dose, single or two shots; 5 received placebo; per-sample allocation not given. The study sampled participants on day 63 after the first vaccine or placebo injection.

The chain links TRBV7-2 to TRBJ2-1; D is perhaps TRBD2 (6 bases). The specimen comprised peripheral blood, sampled in a trial of Ad26.COV2.S vaccine versus placebo. This clonotype originated in a person between 18 and 65 years old who received the Ad26.COV2.S COVID-19 vaccine or a placebo. As DNA, the CDR3 is TGTGCCAGCAGCTGGAGCACCTCCGGGAGCTACAATGAGCAGTTCTTC. Residues: CASSWSTSGSYNEQFF.